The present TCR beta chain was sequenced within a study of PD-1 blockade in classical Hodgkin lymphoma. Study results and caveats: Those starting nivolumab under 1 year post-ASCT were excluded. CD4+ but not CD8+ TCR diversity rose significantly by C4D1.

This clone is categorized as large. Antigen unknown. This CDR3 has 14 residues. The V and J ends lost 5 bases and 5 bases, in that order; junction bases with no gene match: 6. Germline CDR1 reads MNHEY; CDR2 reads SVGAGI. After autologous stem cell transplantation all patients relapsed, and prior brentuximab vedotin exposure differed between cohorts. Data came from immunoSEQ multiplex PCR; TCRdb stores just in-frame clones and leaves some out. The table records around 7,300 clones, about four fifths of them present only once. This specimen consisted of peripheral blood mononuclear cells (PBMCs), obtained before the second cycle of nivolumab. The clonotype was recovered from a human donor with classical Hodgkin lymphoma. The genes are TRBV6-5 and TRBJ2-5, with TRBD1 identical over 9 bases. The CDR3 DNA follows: TGTGCCAGCAGTCTACAGGGGGCGGTTGAGACCCAGTACTTC. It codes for CASSLQGAVETQYF.